A single TCR beta chain is shown here with its context. These data originate in a study of blood T cell repertoires in COVID-19. Using immunoSEQ multiplex PCR, the repertoire was profiled, and TCRdb retains in-frame clones only, with some absent. This table holds about 220,000 clones, 82% found once. The germline V gene has CDR1 SGHVS and CDR2 FQNEAQ. The V and J ends lost 5 bases and 4 bases respectively, with 14 bases between them. The CDR3 totals 14 residues. The genes are TRBV7-8 and TRBJ2-5; a weak D match, TRBD1 (6 bases). Sequenced input: peripheral blood. The clonotype comes from a woman older than 75 with acute or convalescent COVID-19. Here the CDR3 reads CASSPLTGVETQYF. The CDR3 nucleotides read TGTGCCAGCAGCCCACTGACAGGCGTAGAGACCCAGTACTTC.